The 7 T cell receptor beta chains given below trace back to one sample, sequenced in a study of breast tumors, draining lymph nodes, adjacent tissues. TCRdb redid the calling of the multiplex PCR reads with MiXCR, one entry per CDR3 protein. The data hold 75,000 to 100,000 distinct CDR3 sequences, with roughly a fifth observed a single time. Samples came from axillary lymph nodes draining the breast cancer. The specimen was axillary lymph node tissue. These receptors all stem from a female donor with breast cancer. Some clones in this sample may be carry-over from other donors' samples.

Worth noting for this clonotype: A much larger clone lies one base from this, so it may be a read error. V usage is TRBV6-5 and J usage is TRBJ2-1; possibly TRBD1 for D (6 bases). The V gene's germline CDR1 is MNHEY and CDR2 SVGAGI. This CDR3 contains 13 residues. V was clipped by 10 bases and J by 5 bases, with 15 bases between them. The CDR3: CAIGTGTHNEQFF. DNA for the CDR3: TGTGCCATCGGCACAGGGACCCACAATGAGCAGTTCTTC.

This clonotype appeared many times. The genes are TRBV4-2 and TRBJ1-2, with D possibly matching TRBD1 (6 bases). V was trimmed by 2 bases and J by 2 bases, leaving 18 bases between them. This CDR3 has 17 residues. CDR1 is LGHNA, CDR2 YNFKEQ, per germline. CDR3 nucleotide sequence: TGTGCCAGCAGCCAAACGGTGGTGAGGGGGGGGAACTATGGCTACACCTTC. Translated, it gives CASSQTVVRGGNYGYTF.

This clonotype showed up just a few times. V is TRBV14 and J is TRBJ2-3, with 8 bases that match TRBD2. This CDR3 region has 17 residues. The germline gives CDR1 SGHDN, CDR2 FVKESK. Germline trimming cut 3 bases from V and 6 bases from J; bases unmatched to any gene: 14. The CDR3 loop reads CASSQGTGTRAVDTQYF. CDR3 nucleotide sequence: TGTGCCAGCAGCCAGGGAACCGGGACTAGAGCGGTGGATACGCAGTATTTT.

As to this clonotype: This may be a read error, as it is one base from a much larger clone. The chain combines TRBV20-1 with TRBJ2-2; perhaps TRBD1 as D (5 bases). The length of the CDR3 is 14 residues. V was cut by 3 bases and J by 6 bases, with 14 bases left in between. Looked up from germline, CDR1 is DFQATT and CDR2 is SNEGSKA (reference sequence). CDR3 region: CSASHGQGPGELFF. As DNA, the CDR3 is TGCAGTGCTAGTCATGGGCAGGGCCCCGGGGAGCTGTTTTTT.

The V gene is TRBV20-1, the J gene TRBJ1-1, with D perhaps matching TRBD1 (6 bases). The V end was cut by 6 bases, the J end by 8 bases, with 25 bases between. The germline V gene encodes CDR1 DFQATT and CDR2 SNEGSKA (reference sequence). The CDR3 is made up of 15 amino acids. The CDR3 is CSATSPAGTHAEAFF. The CDR3 DNA reads TGCAGTGCCACTTCGCCGGCGGGGACACATGCAGAAGCTTTCTTT.

This clonotype was counted at least ten times. V gene TRBV19 combines with J gene TRBJ1-6; a weak D match, TRBD1 (5 bases). Germline lookup yields CDR1 LNHDA and CDR2 SQIVND (reference sequence). This CDR3 comprises 16 residues. With 2 bases removed from V and 3 bases from J, the gap between germline ends came to 11 bases. The CDR3 nucleotides are TGTGCCAGTAGTATAACCGGGACGGGCTATAATTCACCCCTCCACTTT. Residues: CASSITGTGYNSPLHF.

Of note for this clonotype: Compared with germline, one end of the junction differs, possibly owing to a read error. The chain carries TRBV5-6 and TRBJ1-4; perhaps TRBD1 as D (6 bases). Germline V lookup: CDR1 SGHDT, CDR2 YYEEEE. This CDR3 has 16 amino acids. This chain's CDR3 is CASGRSTTGVNEELFF. Here the CDR3 DNA reads TGTGCCAGCGGCCGAAGCACGACAGGCGTTAATGAAGAACTGTTTTTT.